This T cell receptor beta chain was documented in a study of cytomegalovirus exposure and HLA in healthy donors. Trimming took 4 bases from V and 0 from J, leaving 16 bases between them. Germline CDR1 is LNHDA and CDR2 is SQIVND (reference sequence). The CDR3 totals 17 residues. Sequencing used immunoSEQ multiplex PCR; TCRdb keeps in-frame clones, though not all of them. Found here are some 250,000 clones, about 90% of them singletons; the top ten hold roughly 1.2%. The sample was PBMCs. V is TRBV19 and J is TRBJ2-1; tentatively, D is TRBD1 (6 bases). This receptor was taken from a woman under 40 in good health and CMV-seropositive. Written as DNA, the CDR3 is TGTGCCAGTAGTAAAACAGGGTCTTTGAGCTCCTACAATGAGCAGTTCTTC. Its translation: CASSKTGSLSSYNEQFF.